This T cell receptor beta chain was found in a study of sequential checkpoint blockade in melanoma (dated by TCRdb to the late 2010s). Regarding the research as a whole: Patients were assigned by 1:1 randomization to either first-line nivolumab followed by ipilimumab (arm A) or ipilimumab followed by nivolumab (arm B). Maintenance nivolumab came after each of the two trial sequences. Broad study findings and their caveats: Larger, independent patient cohorts are needed to validate the response-prediction model that combines TCR metrics and mutation burden.

This clone was observed once. It lacks a known antigen. Base qualities were left out, and no much larger clone turns up one base away. The immunoSEQ Assay was used to immunosequence TCRbeta CDR3 regions from genomic DNA. Prior to high-throughput sequencing, genomic DNA was amplified by bias-controlled multiplex PCR. Under the source paper's analysis protocol: To quantify the absolute abundance of each unique TCRbeta CDR3 region, the sequences were collapsed and filtered. Clonality, defined as 1 minus Pielou's evenness, was calculated using productive rearrangements only. A previously published method was used to identify clones whose frequencies were significantly greater in on-treatment samples than in baseline samples. In its TCRdb copy, this immuneACCESS table keeps in-frame sequences only and misses some clones. Where compared with another copy, unresolved V genes explain less than half of these, and the others have no known cause. For V, J and clone size, that table is used; D and trimming come from the DNA. This sample has 15,000 to 20,000 clones in its table, and around 70% of those were observed once. The biggest ten clones account for 34% of the sample.

Read against the paper, the sample's treatment or condition label means: randomized to nivolumab then ipilimumab (arm A) or the reverse (arm B). Prior DNA-damaging chemotherapy had not been received by any trial patient. On a FACS Aria II flow cytometer, live CD3+CD8+ cells that were negative for CD19 and CD56 were sorted from thawed PBMCs. Samples were obtained from patients with melanoma enrolled in CheckMate 064, a randomized, open-label phase II trial of sequential checkpoint blockade. Peripheral blood mononuclear cells were obtained through leukapheresis, purified using Ficoll-Paque, and frozen in human serum containing approximately 9.3% DMSO. Right after sorting, the blood CD3+CD8+ cells were verified to be >95% pure, and DNA extraction followed. The V end loses 2 bases and the J end loses 0 bases, and a stretch of 11 bases separates them. From cysteine to phenylalanine, the CDR3 is 17 amino acids long. Of all the DNA, just the CDR3 is kept, 51 bases in frame from base 1.

The V and J genes are TRBV6-7 and TRBJ1-6; no D segment can be confidently identified. TRBV6-7 is an ORF, and what it does is uncertain. This specimen consisted of CD8+ T cells sorted from blood (inferred from file names), obtained from a patient given nivolumab and ipilimumab in sequence. The sequence derives from a human donor with melanoma. The CDR3 protein: CASSYEALSSYNSPLHF. The DNA sequence is given as TGTGCCAGCAGTTACGAGGCCCTTAGCTCCTATAATTCACCCCTCCACTTT.